This entry describes one TCR beta chain. Sequencing used immunoSEQ multiplex PCR; TCRdb keeps in-frame clones, though not all of them. The profile shows more than 150,000 clones, 86% of them singletons. The sample is drawn from a study of blood T cell repertoires in COVID-19. The sequence was collected from a man aged 60 to 69 with acute or convalescent COVID-19. The sequencing sample was made of peripheral blood.

CDR3 sequence (DNA): TGTGCCAGCAGCGACCGGGATTCTGAAAAACTGTTTTTT. Its protein product is CASSDRDSEKLFF. V usage is TRBV3-1 (or the pseudogene TRBV3-2) and J usage is TRBJ1-4, with D unclear. Germline values: CDR1 LGHDT, CDR2 YNNKEL (reference sequence). V was shortened by 5 bases and J by 7 bases, with 11 bases between the two germline ends. This CDR3 is built from 13 residues.